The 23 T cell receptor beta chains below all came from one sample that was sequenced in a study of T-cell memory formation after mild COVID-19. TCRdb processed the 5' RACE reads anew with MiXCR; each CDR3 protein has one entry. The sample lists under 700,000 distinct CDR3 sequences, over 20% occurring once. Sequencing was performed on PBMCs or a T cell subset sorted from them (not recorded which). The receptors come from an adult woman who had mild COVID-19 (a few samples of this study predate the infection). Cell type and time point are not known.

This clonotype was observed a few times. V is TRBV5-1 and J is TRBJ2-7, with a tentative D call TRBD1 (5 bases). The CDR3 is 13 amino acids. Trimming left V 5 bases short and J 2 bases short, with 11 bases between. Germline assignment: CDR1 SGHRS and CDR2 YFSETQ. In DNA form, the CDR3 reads TGCGCCAGCAGTCAACAGGAAACCTACGAGCAGTACTTC. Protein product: CASSQQETYEQYF. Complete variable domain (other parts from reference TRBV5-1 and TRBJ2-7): KAGVTQTPRYLIKTRGQQVTLSCSPISGHRSVSWYQQTPGQGLQFLFEYFSETQRNKGNFPGRFSGRQFSNSRSEMNVSTLELGDSALYLCASSQQETYEQYFGPGTRLTVT.

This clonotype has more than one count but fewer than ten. The CDR3 sequence is CASSYGTYYGYTF. In nucleotides, the CDR3 is TGTGCCAGCAGTTACGGGACTTACTATGGCTACACCTTC. The chain recombines TRBV6-5 with TRBJ1-2, with a tentative D call TRBD1 (5 bases). The CDR3 totals 13 residues. V gave up 2 bases and J gave up 3 bases, with 7 bases separating them. Germline-derived CDR1 and CDR2 are MNHEY and SVGAGI.

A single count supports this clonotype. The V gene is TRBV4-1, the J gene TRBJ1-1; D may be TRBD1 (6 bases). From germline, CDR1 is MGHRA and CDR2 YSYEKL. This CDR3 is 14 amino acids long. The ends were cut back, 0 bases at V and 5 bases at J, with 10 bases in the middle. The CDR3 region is CASSQERGATEAFF. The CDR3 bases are TGCGCCAGCAGCCAAGAACGGGGGGCTACTGAAGCTTTCTTT.

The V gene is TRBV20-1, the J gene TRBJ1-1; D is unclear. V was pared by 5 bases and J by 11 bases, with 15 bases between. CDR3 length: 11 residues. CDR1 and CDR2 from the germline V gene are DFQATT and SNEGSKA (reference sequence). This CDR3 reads CSAVDGSDAFF. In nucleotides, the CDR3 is TGCAGTGCTGTGGACGGATCCGACGCTTTCTTT.

DNA of the CDR3: TGTGCCACCAGTGATCCCCCCAGCGGGGGTCCAGATACGCAGTATTTT. It specifies CATSDPPSGGPDTQYF. The J gene is TRBJ2-3, the V gene TRBV24-1; 8 bases agree with TRBD2. Germline loops: CDR1 KGHDR, CDR2 SFDVKD. This CDR3 has 16 residues. After removal of 3 bases from V and 4 bases from J, the junction contained 8 bases not matched to a gene.

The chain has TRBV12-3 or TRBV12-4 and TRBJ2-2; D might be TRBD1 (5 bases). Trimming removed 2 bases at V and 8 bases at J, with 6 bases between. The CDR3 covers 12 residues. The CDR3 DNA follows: TGTGCCAGCAGTTTACAGGGTGGGGAGCTGTTTTTT. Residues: CASSLQGGELFF.

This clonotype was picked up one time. CDR3 region: CASSDKGIPHGYTF. The CDR3 DNA reads TGTGCCAGCAGTGATAAGGGGATCCCGCATGGCTACACCTTC. The chain combines TRBV2 with TRBJ1-2; tentatively, D is TRBD1 (5 bases). The CDR3 spans 14 residues. V was cut by 3 bases and J by 6 bases, with 14 bases left in between. Per the germline V gene, CDR1 is SNHLY and CDR2 is FYNNEI.

CDR3 amino acids: CASSLTTYNSGYTF. Here the CDR3 DNA reads TGTGCCAGCAGCTTAACTACTTACAATAGCGGCTACACCTTC. This chain connects TRBV11-2 to TRBJ1-2; D remains ambiguous. CDR3 size: 14 residues. V lost 2 bases to trimming and J lost 8 bases, with 15 bases between them. Germline V gene lookup returns CDR1 SGHAT and CDR2 FQNNGV.

In nucleotides, the CDR3 is TGTGCCAGCAGTACTGCCGGGACTAGCTTAGACGATACGCAGTATTTT. Its translation: CASSTAGTSLDDTQYF. The J gene is TRBJ2-3, the V gene TRBV3-1, with 9 bases aligning to TRBD2. The length of the CDR3 is 16 residues. The trim removed 6 bases at V and 6 bases at J, leaving 13 bases unmatched. In germline, CDR1 is LGHDT, CDR2 YNNKEL (reference sequence).

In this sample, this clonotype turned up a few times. CDR3 sequence (DNA): TGTGCCAGCAGCTTAGCAGTAGCGGGGGCTGCCGGGGAGCTGTTTTTT. Translation gives CASSLAVAGAAGELFF. V and J are TRBV7-2 and TRBJ2-2, with 9 nucleotides matching TRBD2. Looked up from germline, CDR1 is SGHTA and CDR2 is FQGNSA. The V gene end was trimmed by 0 bases and the J gene end by 6 bases; junction bases not matched to a gene: 5. This CDR3 comprises 16 residues.

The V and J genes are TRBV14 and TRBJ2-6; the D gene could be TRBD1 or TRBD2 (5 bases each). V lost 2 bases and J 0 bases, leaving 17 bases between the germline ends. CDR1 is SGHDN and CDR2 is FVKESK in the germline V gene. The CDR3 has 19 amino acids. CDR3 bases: TGTGCCAGCAGCCAAATGGGGCTGGGACGGTTCTCTGGGGCCAACGTCCTGACTTTC. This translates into CASSQMGLGRFSGANVLTF.

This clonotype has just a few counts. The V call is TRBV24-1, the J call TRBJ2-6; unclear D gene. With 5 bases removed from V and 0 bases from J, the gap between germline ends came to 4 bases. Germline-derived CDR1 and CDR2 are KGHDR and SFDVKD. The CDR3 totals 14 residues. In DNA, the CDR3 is TGTGCCACCAGTGTGAGCTCTGGGGCCAACGTCCTGACTTTC. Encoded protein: CATSVSSGANVLTF.

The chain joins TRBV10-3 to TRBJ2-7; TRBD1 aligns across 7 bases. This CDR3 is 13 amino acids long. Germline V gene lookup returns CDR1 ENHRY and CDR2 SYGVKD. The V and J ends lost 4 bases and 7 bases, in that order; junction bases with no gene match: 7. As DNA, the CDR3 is TGTGCCATCAGTGCAGGGGGTGGAATGGAGCAGTACTTC. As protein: CAISAGGGMEQYF.

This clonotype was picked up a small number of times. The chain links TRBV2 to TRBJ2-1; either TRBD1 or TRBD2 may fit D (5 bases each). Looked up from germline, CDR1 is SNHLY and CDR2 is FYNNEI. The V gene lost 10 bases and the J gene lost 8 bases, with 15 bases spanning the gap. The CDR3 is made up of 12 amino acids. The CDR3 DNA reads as TGTGCCACACCCAGTCGAGGGGATGAGCAGTTCTTC. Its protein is CATPSRGDEQFF.

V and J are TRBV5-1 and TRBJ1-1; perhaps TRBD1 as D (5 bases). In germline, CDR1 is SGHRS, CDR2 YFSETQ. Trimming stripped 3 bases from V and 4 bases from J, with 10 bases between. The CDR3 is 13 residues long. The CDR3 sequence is CASSYDRSTEAFF. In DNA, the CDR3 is TGCGCCAGCAGCTATGACAGAAGCACTGAAGCTTTCTTT.

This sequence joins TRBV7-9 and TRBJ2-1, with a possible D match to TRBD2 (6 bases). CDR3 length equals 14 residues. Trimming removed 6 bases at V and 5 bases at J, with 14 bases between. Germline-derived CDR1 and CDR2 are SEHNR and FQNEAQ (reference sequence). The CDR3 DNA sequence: TGTGCCAGCAGGTATAGACTAGGGAACAATGAGCAGTTCTTC. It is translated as CASRYRLGNNEQFF.

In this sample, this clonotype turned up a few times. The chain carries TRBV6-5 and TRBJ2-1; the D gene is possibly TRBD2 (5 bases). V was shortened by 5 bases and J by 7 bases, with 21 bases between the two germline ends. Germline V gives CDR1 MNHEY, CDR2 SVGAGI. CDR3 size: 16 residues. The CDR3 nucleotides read TGTGCCAGCAGTACCCCTATGCGCGGGCTTAGGAATGAGCAGTTCTTC. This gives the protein CASSTPMRGLRNEQFF.

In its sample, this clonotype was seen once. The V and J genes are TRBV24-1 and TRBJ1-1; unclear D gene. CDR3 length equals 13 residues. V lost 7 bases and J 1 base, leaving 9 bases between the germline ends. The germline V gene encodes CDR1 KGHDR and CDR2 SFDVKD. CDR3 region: CATRDPTNTEAFF. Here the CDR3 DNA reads TGTGCCACCAGGGACCCAACGAACACTGAAGCTTTCTTT.

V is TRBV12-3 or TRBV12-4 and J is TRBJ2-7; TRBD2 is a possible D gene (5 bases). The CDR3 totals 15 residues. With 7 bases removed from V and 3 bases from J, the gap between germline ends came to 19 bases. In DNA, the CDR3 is TGTGCCAGCAAGGCGGGTCGGGCGCGCGACTACGAGCAGTACTTC. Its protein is CASKAGRARDYEQYF.

The CDR3: CASSPGGGPSGLEQYF. CDR3 DNA sequence: TGCGCCAGCAGCCCAGGGGGGGGGCCTAGCGGGCTCGAGCAGTACTTC. The chain couples TRBV5-1 to TRBJ2-7, with TRBD2 as a possible D gene (8 bases). Trimming shortened V by 4 bases and J by 6 bases, and 23 bases separated the two germline ends. The germline V gene encodes CDR1 SGHRS and CDR2 YFSETQ. CDR3 size: 16 residues.

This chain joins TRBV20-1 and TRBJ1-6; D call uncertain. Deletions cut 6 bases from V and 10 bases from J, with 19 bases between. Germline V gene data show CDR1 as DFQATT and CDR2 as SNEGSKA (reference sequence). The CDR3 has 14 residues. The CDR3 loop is CSAPAEGIYSPLHF. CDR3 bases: TGCAGTGCCCCCGCGGAGGGAATATACTCACCCCTCCACTTT.

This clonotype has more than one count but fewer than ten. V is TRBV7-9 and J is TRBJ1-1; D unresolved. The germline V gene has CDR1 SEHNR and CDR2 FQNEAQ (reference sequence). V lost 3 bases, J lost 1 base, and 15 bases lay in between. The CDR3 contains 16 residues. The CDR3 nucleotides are TGTGCCAGCAGCTTTTATGCAGCCAGGAGGAACACTGAAGCTTTCTTT. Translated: CASSFYAARRNTEAFF.

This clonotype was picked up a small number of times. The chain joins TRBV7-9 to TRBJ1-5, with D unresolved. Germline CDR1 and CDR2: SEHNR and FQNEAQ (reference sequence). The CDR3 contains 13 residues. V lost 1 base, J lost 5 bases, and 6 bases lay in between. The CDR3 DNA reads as TGTGCCAGCAGCTTAGACCCCGATCAGCCCCAGCATTTT. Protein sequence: CASSLDPDQPQHF.